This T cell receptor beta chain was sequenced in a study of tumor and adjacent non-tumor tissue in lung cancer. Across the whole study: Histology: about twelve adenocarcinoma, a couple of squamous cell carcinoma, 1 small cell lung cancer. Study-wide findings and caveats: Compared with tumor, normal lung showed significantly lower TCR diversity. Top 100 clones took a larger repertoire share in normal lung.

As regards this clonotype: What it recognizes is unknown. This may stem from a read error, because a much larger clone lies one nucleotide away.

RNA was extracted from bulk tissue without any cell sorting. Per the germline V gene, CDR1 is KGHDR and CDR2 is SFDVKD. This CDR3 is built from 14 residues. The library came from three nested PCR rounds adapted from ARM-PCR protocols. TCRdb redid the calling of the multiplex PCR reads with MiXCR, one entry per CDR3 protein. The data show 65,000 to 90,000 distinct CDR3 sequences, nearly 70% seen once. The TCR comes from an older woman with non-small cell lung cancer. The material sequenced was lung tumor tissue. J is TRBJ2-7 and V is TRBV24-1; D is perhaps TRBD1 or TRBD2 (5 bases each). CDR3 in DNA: TGTGACACCAGTGATCGGGACGGATCCTACGAGCAGTACTTC. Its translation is CDTSDRDGSYEQYF.